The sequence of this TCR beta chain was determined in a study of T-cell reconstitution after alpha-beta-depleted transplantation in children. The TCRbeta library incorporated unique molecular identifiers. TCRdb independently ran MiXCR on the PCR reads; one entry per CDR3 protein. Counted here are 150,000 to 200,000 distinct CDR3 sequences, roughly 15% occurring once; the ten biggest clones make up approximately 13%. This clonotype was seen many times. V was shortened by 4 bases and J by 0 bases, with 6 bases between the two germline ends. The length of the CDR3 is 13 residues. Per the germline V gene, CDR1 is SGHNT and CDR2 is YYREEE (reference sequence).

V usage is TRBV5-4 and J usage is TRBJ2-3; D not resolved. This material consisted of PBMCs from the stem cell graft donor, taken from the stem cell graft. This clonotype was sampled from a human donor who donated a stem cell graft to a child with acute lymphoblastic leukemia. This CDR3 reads CASSGLSTDTQYF. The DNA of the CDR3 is TGTGCCAGCAGCGGTTTGAGCACAGATACGCAGTATTTT.